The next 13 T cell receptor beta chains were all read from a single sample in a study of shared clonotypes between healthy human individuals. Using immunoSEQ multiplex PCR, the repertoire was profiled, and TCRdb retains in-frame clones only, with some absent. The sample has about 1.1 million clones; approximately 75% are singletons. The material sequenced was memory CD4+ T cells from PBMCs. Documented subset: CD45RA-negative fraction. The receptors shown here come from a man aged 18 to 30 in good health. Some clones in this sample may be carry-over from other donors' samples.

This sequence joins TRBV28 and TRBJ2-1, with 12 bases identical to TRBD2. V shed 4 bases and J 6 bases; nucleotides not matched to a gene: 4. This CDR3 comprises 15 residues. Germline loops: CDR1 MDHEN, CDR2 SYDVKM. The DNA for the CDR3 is TGTGCCAGCAGTTCGCTAGCGGGAGGGATCAATGAGCAGTTCTTC. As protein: CASSSLAGGINEQFF.

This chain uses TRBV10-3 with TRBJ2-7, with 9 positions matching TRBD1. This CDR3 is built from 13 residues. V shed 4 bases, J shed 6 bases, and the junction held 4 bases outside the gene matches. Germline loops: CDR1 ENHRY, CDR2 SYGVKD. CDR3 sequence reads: CAISARDRVEQYF. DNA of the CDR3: TGTGCCATCAGTGCCCGGGACAGGGTCGAGCAGTACTTC.

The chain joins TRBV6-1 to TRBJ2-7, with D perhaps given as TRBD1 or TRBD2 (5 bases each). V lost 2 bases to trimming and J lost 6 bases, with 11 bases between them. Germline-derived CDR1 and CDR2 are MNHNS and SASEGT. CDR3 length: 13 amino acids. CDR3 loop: CASSEWGPSEQYF. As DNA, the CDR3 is TGTGCCAGCAGTGAATGGGGACCGAGCGAGCAGTACTTC.

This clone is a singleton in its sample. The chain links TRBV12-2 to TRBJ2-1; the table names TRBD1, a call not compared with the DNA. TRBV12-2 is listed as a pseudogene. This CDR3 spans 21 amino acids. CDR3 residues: CASRLVTGTGEISSSYNEQFF. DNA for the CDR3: TGTGCAAGTCGCTTAGTAACCGGGACAGGGGAAATCTCAAGCTCCTACAATGAGCAGTTCTTC.

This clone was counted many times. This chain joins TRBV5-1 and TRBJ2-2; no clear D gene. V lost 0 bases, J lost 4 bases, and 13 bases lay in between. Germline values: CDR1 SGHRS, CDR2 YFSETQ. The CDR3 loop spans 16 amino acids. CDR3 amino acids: CASSLVPVRSTGELFF. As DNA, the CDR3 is TGCGCCAGCAGCTTGGTGCCGGTTCGGAGCACCGGGGAGCTGTTTTTT. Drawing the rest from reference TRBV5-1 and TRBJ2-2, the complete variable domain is KAGVTQTPRYLIKTRGQQVTLSCSPISGHRSVSWYQQTPGQGLQFLFEYFSETQRNKGNFPGRFSGRQFSNSRSEMNVSTLELGDSALYLCASSLVPVRSTGELFFGEGSRLTVL.

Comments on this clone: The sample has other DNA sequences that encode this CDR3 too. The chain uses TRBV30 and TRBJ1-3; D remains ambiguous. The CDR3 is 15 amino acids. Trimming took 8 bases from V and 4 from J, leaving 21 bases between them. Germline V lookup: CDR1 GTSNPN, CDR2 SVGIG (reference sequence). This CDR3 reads CAQNPTSSAGNTIYF. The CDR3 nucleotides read TGTGCCCAGAACCCTACCTCGTCGGCGGGAAACACCATATATTTT. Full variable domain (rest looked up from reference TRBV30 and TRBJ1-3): SQTIHQWPATLVQPVGSPLSLECTVEGTSNPNLYWYRQAAGRGLQLLFYSVGIGQISSEVPQNLSASRPQDRQFILSSKKLLLSDSGFYLCAQNPTSSAGNTIYFGEGSWLTVV.

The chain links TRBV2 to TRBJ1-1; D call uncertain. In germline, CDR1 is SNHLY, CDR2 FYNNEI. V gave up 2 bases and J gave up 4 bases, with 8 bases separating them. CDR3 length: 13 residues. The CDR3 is CASSELPSTEAFF. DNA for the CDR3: TGTGCCAGCAGTGAACTACCAAGCACTGAAGCTTTCTTT.

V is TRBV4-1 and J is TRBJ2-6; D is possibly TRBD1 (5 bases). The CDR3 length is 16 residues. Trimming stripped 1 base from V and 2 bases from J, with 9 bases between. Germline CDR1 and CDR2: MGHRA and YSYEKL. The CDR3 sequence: CASSQGRAAGANVLTF. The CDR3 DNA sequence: TGCGCCAGCAGCCAAGGCAGGGCAGCTGGGGCCAACGTCCTGACTTTC.

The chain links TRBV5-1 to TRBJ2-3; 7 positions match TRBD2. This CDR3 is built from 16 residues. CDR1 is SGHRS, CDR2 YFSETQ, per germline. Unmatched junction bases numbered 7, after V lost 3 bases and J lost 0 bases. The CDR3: CASSSGLVDSTDTQYF. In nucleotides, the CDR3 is TGCGCCAGCAGCTCAGGACTAGTAGACAGCACAGATACGCAGTATTTT.

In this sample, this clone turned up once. The CDR3 sequence is CASSVPLQENTEAFF. The DNA of the CDR3 is TGCGCCAGCAGCGTGCCATTGCAGGAGAACACTGAAGCTTTCTTT. The J gene is TRBJ1-1, the V gene TRBV5-1; D is ambiguous. Per the germline V gene, CDR1 is SGHRS and CDR2 is YFSETQ. The CDR3 contains 15 residues. The V end was cut by 4 bases, the J end by 1 base, with 14 bases between.

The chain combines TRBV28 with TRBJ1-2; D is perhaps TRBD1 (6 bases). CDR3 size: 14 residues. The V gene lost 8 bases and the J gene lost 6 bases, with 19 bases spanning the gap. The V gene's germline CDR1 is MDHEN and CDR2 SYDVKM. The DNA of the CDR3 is TGTGCCAGCGCCGAAGGGGGGATCTTCAATGGCTACACCTTC. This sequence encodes CASAEGGIFNGYTF.

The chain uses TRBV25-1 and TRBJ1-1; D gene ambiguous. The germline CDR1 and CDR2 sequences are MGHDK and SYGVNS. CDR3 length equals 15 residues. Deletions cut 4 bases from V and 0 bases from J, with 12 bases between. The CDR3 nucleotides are TGTGCCAGCAGTGCGGCAGGCAGAATGAACACTGAAGCTTTCTTT. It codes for CASSAAGRMNTEAFF.

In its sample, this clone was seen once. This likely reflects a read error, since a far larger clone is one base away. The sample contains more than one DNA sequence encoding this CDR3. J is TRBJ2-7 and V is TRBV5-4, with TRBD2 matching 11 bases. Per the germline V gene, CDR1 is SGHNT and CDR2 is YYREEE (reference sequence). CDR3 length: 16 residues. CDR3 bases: TGTGCCAGCAGCTTGGGGGGGGCTAGCGGGAGGATCGAGCAATACTTC. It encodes CASSLGGASGRIEQYF.